This TCR beta chain was sequenced during a study of T cells in Graves' hyperthyroidism and ophthalmopathy. The germline CDR1 and CDR2 sequences are SEHNR and FQNEAQ (reference sequence). The CDR3 is 15 residues long. The V segment lost 5 bases and the J segment 0 bases; nucleotides outside the gene matches: 4. Study results and caveats: Blood shared most expanded thyroid clonotypes above 0.001.

A lack of ophthalmopathy progression within 18 months defined stable Graves' hyperthyroidism. Diagnoses used clinical symptoms, serum thyroxine and TRAb, thyroid ultrasound and orbital computed tomography. The PBMCs had their origin in approximately 10 ml of fresh peripheral blood. Researchers amplified the TCR beta CDR3 regions from RNA transcripts. The HTBI primer set served for first-round RT-PCR of the TCR CDR3. A single record per CDR3 protein comes from TCRdb applying MiXCR to the multiplex PCR reads. Of 750,000 to 950,000 distinct CDR3 sequences in the sample, around 39% were seen once. As to this clonotype: Its target is not known.

V usage is TRBV7-9 and J usage is TRBJ1-3, with 7 nucleotides matching TRBD1. The source of this sequence is a man between 18 and 35 years old with Graves' hyperthyroidism. The sample comprised blood. CDR3: CASSRDSLSGNTIYF. The CDR3 DNA reads TGTGCCAGCAGCCGGGACAGCCTCTCTGGAAACACCATATATTTT.